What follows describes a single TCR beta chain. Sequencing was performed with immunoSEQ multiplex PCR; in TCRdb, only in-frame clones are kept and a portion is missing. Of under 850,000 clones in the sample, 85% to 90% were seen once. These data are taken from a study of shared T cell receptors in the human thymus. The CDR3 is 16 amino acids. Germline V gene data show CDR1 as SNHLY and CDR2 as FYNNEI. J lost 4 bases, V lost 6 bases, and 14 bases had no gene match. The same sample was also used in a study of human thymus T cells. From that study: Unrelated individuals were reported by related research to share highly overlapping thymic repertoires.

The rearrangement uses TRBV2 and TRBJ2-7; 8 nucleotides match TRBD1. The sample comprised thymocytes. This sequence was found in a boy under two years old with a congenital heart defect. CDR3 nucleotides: TGTGCCAGCAGACCCATGACAGGGGTGAGACAATACGAGCAGTACTTC. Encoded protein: CASRPMTGVRQYEQYF. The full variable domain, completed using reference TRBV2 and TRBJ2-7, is EPEVTQTPSHQVTQMGQEVILRCVPISNHLYFYWYRQILGQKVEFLVSFYNNEISEKSEIFDDQFSVERPDGSNFTLKIRSTKLEDSAMYFCASRPMTGVRQYEQYFGPGTRLTVT.